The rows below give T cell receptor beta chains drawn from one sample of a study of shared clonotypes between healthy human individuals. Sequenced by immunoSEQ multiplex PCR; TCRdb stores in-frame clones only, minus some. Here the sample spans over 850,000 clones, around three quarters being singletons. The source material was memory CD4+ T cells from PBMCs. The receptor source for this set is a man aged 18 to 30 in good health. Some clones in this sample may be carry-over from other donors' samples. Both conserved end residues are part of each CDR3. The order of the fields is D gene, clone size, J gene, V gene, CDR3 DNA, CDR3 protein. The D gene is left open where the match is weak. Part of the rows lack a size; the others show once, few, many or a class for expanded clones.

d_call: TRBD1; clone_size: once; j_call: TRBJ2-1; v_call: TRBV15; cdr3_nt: TGTGCCACCAGCAGAGCCCGGGACAGCTCCTACAATGAGCAGTTCTTC; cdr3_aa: CATSRARDSSYNEQFF
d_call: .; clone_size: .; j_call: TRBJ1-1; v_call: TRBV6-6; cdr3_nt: TGTGCCAGCAGTATCAACACTGAAGCTTTCTTT; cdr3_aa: CASSINTEAFF
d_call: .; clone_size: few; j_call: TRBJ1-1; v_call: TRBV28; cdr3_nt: TGTGCCAGCAGCCGGGGCACTGAAGCTTTCTTT; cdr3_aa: CASSRGTEAFF
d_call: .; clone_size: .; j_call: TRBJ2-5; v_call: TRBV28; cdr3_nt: TGTGCCAGCGGTCCTAGCGCTCAAGAGACCCAGTACTTC; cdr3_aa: CASGPSAQETQYF
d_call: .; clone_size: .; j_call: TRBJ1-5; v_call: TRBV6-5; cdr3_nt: TGTGTGGCGGGAGATCCCAACAATCAGCCCCAGCATTTT; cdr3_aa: CVAGDPNNQPQHF
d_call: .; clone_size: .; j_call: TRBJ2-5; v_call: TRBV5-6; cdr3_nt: TGTGCCAGCAGCGTGGGACCCTACGCCGAGACCCAGTACTTC; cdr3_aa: CASSVGPYAETQYF
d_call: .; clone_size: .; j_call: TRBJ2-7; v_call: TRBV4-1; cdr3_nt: TGCGCCAGCAGCCAAACTGGGCCTCCCCACGAGCAGTACTTC; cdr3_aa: CASSQTGPPHEQYF
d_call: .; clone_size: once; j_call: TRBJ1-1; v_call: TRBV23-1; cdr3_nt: TGCGCCAGCAGTGGGAGCGGGGTAGCCCCTAGGAACACTGAAGCTTTCTTT; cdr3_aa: CASSGSGVAPRNTEAFF
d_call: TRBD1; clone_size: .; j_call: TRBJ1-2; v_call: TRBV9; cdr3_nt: TGTGCCAGCAGGAGGGACAGCTATGGCTACACCTTC; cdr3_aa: CASRRDSYGYTF
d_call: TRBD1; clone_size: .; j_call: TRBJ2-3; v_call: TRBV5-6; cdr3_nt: TGTGCCAGCAGCGGGGACAGGGGGTCAAGAGATACGCAGTATTTT; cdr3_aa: CASSGDRGSRDTQYF